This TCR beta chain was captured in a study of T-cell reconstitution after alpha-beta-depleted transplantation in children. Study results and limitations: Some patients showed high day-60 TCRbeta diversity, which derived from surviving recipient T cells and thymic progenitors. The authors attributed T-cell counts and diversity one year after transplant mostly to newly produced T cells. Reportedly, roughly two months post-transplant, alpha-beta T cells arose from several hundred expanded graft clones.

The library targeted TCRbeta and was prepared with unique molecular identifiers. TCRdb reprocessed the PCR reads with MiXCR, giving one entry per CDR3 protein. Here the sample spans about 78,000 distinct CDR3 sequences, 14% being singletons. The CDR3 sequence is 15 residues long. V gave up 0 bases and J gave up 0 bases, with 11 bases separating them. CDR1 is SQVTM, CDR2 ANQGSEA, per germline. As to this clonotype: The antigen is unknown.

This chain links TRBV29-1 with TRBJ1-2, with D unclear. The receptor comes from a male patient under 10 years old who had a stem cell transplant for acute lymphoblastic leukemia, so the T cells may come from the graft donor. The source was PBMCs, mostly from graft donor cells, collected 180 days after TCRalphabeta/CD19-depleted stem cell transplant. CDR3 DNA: TGCAGCGTTGAAGATCGGCAGGCGGCTAACTATGGCTACACCTTC. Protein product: CSVEDRQAANYGYTF.